This T cell receptor beta chain appears in the sequencing data of a study of T-cell memory formation after mild COVID-19. Points from the study as a whole: Later expanders leaned toward CD4+, whereas clones contracting from day 15 to 85 were balanced CD4/CD8. There were some responding clones in pre-infection memory, which suggested that cross-reactive memory had joined.

This clonotype turned up a few times. Its antigen remains unknown. The 5'RACE method, run with constant-segment primers, produced TCR alpha and TCR beta cDNA libraries (carrying sample barcodes and UMIs). MiXCR was run by TCRdb on the 5' RACE reads, yielding one entry per CDR3 protein. The repertoire holds 400,000 to 500,000 distinct CDR3 sequences, 20% seen once, with around 8.4% in the top ten. Germline V gene lookup returns CDR1 MNHEY and CDR2 SVGAGI. This CDR3 spans 15 amino acids. The V gene lost 0 bases and the J gene lost 7 bases, with 14 bases spanning the gap. The TCR comes from an adult woman who had mild COVID-19 (a few samples of this study predate the infection). Cell type and time point are not known. Input material: PBMCs or a T cell subset sorted from them (not recorded which). The chain uses TRBV6-5 and TRBJ2-3; D gene unclear. The CDR3 spells CASSYSNHVANTQYF. The CDR3 nucleotides read TGTGCCAGCAGTTACTCGAATCACGTGGCCAATACGCAGTATTTT.